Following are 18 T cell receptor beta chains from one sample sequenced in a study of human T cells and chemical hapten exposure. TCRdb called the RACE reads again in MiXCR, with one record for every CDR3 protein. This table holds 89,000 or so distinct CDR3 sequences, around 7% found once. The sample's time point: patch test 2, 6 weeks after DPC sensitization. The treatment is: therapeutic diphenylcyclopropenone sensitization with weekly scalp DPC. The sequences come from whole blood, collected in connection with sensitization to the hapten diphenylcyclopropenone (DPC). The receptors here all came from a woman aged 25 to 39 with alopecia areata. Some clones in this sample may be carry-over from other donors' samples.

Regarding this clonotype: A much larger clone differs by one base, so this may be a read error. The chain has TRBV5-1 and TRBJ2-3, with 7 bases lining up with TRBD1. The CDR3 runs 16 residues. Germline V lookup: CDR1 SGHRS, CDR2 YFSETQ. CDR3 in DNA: TGCGCCAGCAGCGGCGGACAGGCCCTCATTTTAGATACGCGGTATTTT. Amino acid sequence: CASSGGQALILDTRYF.

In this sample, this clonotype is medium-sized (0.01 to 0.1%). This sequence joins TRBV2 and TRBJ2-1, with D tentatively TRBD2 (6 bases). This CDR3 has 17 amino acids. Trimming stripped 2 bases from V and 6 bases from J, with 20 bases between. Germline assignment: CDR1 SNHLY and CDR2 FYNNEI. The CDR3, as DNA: TGTGCCAGCAGTGAAAGTATGTGGGGCGACGGGAGCAATGAGCAGTTCTTC. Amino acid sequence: CASSESMWGDGSNEQFF.

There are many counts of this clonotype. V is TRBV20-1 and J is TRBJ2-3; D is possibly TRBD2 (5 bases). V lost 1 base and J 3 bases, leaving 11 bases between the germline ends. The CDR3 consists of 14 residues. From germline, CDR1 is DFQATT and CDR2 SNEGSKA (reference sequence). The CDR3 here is CSARGGLLTDTQYF. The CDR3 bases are TGCAGTGCTAGAGGAGGACTGCTAACAGATACGCAGTATTTT.

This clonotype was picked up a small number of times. CDR3 sequence reads: CAISGGSGDYQETQYF. The CDR3 DNA reads as TGTGCCATCAGTGGTGGTAGCGGGGACTACCAAGAGACCCAGTACTTC. The gene calls are TRBV10-3 and TRBJ2-5; 8 bases align to TRBD2. The CDR3 extends over 16 amino acids. V gave up 4 bases and J gave up 0 bases; unmatched junction bases: 7. CDR1 is ENHRY and CDR2 is SYGVKD in the germline V gene.

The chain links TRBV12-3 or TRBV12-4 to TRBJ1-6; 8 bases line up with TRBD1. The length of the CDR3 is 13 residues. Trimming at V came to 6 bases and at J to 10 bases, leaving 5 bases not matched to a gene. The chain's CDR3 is CASRQGGESPLHF. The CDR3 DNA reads TGTGCCAGCAGACAGGGGGGGGAGTCACCCCTCCACTTT.

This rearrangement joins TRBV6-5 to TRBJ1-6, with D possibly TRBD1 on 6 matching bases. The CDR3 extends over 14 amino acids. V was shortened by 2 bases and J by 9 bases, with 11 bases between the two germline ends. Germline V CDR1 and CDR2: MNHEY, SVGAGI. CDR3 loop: CASSYQQGSSPLHF. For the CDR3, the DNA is TGTGCCAGCAGTTACCAACAGGGCAGTTCACCCCTCCACTTT.

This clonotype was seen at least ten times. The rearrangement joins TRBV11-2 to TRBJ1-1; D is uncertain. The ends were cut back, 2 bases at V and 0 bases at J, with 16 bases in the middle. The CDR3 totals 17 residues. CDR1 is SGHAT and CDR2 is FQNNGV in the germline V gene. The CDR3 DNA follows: TGTGCCAGCAGCTTAAGTGGTCAGCTAGTTTTGAACACTGAAGCTTTCTTT. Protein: CASSLSGQLVLNTEAFF.

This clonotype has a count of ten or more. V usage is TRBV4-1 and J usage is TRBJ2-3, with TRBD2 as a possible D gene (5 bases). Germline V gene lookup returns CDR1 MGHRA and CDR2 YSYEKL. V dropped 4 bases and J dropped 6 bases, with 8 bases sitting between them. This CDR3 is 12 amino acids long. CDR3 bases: TGCGCCAGCAGCCTCGAGGGTGATACGCAGTATTTT. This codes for CASSLEGDTQYF.

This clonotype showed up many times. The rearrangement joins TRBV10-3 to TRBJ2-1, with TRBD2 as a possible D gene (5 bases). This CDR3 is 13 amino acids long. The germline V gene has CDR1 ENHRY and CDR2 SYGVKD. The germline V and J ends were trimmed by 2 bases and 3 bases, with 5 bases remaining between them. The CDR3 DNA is TGTGCCATCAGTGAGGACTACTACAATGAGCAGTTCTTC. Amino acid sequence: CAISEDYYNEQFF.

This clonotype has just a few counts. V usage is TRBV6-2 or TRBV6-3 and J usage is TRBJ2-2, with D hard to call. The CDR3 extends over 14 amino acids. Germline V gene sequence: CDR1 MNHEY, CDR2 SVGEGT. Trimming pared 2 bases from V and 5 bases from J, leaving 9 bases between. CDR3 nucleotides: TGTGCCAGCAGTTACATAGCCCCTACCGGGGAGCTGTTTTTT. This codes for CASSYIAPTGELFF.

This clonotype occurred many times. DNA for the CDR3: TGTGCCAGCAGTTTACTGACTCCTACTAGCGGGGGCCCAGATACGCAGTATTTT. Its protein is CASSLLTPTSGGPDTQYF. The rearrangement joins TRBV12-3 or TRBV12-4 to TRBJ2-3; 11 bases align to TRBD2. The V segment lost 2 bases and the J segment 4 bases; nucleotides outside the gene matches: 11. This CDR3 has 18 amino acids.

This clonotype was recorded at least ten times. CDR3 amino acids: CASSFANEQYF. The DNA of the CDR3 is TGTGCCAGCAGTTTTGCAAACGAGCAGTACTTC. The rearrangement joins TRBV12-3 or TRBV12-4 to TRBJ2-7, with D uncertain. Trimming left V 3 bases short and J 5 bases short, with 5 bases between. CDR3 length: 11 residues.

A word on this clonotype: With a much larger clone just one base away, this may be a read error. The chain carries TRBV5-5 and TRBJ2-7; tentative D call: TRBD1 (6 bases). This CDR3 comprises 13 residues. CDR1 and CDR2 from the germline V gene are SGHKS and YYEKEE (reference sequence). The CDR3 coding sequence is TGTGCCACTGGTCAGGGGATTGCCTACGAGCTGTACTTC. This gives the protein CATGQGIAYELYF.

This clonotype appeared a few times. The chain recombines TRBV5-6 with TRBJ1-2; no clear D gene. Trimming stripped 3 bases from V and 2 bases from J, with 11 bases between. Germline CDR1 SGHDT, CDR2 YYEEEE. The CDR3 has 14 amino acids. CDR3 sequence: CASSSFSGNYGYTF. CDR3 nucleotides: TGTGCCAGCAGCTCCTTCTCGGGAAACTATGGCTACACCTTC.

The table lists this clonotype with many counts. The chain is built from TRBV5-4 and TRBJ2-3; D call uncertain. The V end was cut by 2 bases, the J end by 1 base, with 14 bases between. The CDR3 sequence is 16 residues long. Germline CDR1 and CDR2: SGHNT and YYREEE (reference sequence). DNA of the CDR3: TGTGCCAGCAGCTTTGTGACGGGTTCCCGCACAGATACGCAGTATTTT. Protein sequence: CASSFVTGSRTDTQYF.

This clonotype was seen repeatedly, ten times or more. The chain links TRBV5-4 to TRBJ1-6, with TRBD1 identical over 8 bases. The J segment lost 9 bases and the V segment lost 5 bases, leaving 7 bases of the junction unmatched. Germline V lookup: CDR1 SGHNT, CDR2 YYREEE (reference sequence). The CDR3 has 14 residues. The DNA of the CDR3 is TGTGCCAGCAGAAAGACAGGGGAGACTTCACCCCTCCACTTT. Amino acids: CASRKTGETSPLHF.

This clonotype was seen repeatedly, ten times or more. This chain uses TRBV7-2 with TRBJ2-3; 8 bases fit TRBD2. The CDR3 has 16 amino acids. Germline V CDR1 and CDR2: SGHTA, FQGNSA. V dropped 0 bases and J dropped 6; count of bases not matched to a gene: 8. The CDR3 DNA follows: TGTGCCAGCAGCTTAGCGCGGAGCGGGGGAATGGATACGCAGTATTTT. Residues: CASSLARSGGMDTQYF.

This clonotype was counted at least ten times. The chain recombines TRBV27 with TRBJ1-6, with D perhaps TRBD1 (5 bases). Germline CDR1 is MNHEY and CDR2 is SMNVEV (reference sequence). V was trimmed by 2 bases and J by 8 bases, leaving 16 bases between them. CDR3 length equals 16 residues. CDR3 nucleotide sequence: TGTGCCAGCAGTTTACGGGGGGGTACATTTGATTCACCCCTCCACTTT. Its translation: CASSLRGGTFDSPLHF.